This T cell receptor beta chain was captured in a study of beta chain features in type 1 diabetes. The germline gives CDR1 MGHRA, CDR2 YSYEKL. The CDR3 loop spans 14 amino acids. V was trimmed by 0 bases and J by 4 bases, leaving 7 bases between them. Sequenced material consisted of expressed TCRB transcripts (all of the isolated RNA was reverse transcribed). TCRdb's table, derived via immunoSEQ multiplex PCR, lists solely in-frame clones and lacks some. The sample shows about 53,000 clones, under 75% of them seen only once. Regarding this clone: Antigen specificity is unknown.

Study-level findings and limits: The question of HLA type influencing TCRB rearrangement was one that remained unresolved here. TCRB CDR3s from Type 1 diabetes patients were moderately but significantly shorter in all four CD4+ subsets.

The TCR sequence derives from a woman between 25 and 40 years old with type 1 diabetes. The chain uses TRBV4-1 and TRBJ2-1; D is unresolved. Sequencing was performed on stem cell memory CD4+ T cells from blood. CDR3: CASSQDRAYNEQFF. CDR3 DNA sequence: TGCGCCAGCAGCCAAGATCGAGCGTACAATGAGCAGTTCTTC.